What follows describes a single T cell receptor (beta chain). The sample originates from a study of blood T cell repertoires in COVID-19. Study background: Italy, Spain and the United States were the sources of the convalescent and acute COVID-19 samples. Sources were T cells, B-cell-depleted T cells, or PBMCs; the material itself was cDNA or gDNA.

In the authors' workflow: By means of reference gene primer amplification, nucleated cell counts were estimated. TCRdb's copy holds only in-frame clones and misses some; the assay was immunoSEQ multiplex PCR. V and J calls plus clone size are reproduced from that table; the DNA served to infer D and trimming. The sample yields 97,000 or so clones, approximately 80% seen once. CDR3 length equals 13 residues. This rearrangement joins TRBV21-1 to TRBJ1-2; no check of the table's D call, TRBD1, against the DNA was made. TRBV21-1 is deemed a pseudogene. This clonotype was obtained from a man aged 65-85 years with acute or convalescent COVID-19. Specimen: peripheral blood. CDR3 coding DNA: TGTGCCAGCAGCCCGCGGCAAGGGGAAGGCTACACCTTC. Translating it yields CASSPRQGEGYTF.